The clone carrying this TCR beta chain was recorded once. Profiled with immunoSEQ multiplex PCR; TCRdb holds only in-frame clones, not every one. The table records roughly 82,000 clones, approximately 87% of them present only once. These data originate in a study of OX40 agonist ivuxolimab in advanced cancers. The CDR3 sequence is 12 residues long. Looked up from germline, CDR1 is LNHDA and CDR2 is SQIVND (reference sequence). V lost 4 bases, J lost 8 bases, and 8 bases lay in between. This sample comprised CD4+ or CD8+ T cells sorted from blood, obtained in a trial of the OX40 agonist ivuxolimab. The TCR sequence derives from an adult with an advanced solid tumor such as melanoma, head and neck, liver or kidney cancer. This chain uses TRBV19 with TRBJ2-2; the D is unclear. The CDR3 sequence: CASSRTPGELFF. The DNA of the CDR3 is TGTGCCAGTAGTAGAACTCCGGGGGAGCTGTTTTTT. Based on the CDR3 plus reference TRBV19 and TRBJ2-2, the full variable domain is DGGITQSPKYLFRKEGQNVTLSCEQNLNHDAMYWYRQDPGQGLRLIYYSQIVNDFQKGDIAEGYSVSREKKESFPLTVTSAQKNPTAFYLCASSRTPGELFFGEGSRLTVL.